Here is one TCR beta chain with its context. Its antigen specificity is not known. One base away there is no much larger clone; base qualities are not given. V lost 1 base and J lost 3 bases, and the count of bases not matched to a germline gene is 3. CDR1 and CDR2 are read off the germline V gene as MNHEY and SVGAGI. The CDR3 runs 15 residues from the cysteine to the phenylalanine. Only CDR3 DNA remains: 45 bases, in frame from the first base. Library preparation was by the immunoSEQ multiplex PCR assay. TCRdb retrieved this table from immuneACCESS and kept in-frame rearrangements only. Not all clones are present; in checked studies, unresolved V genes account for under half, and no reason is known for the remainder. This sample holds over 150,000 clones; around 94% were observed only once. Jointly, the top ten make up 12% to 15% of the sample. The data are from a study of control samples from healthy donors and cancer patients (dated by TCRdb to 2018 to 2021).

This receptor was obtained from a man between 60 and 75 years old with colorectal cancer. Sequenced input: PBMCs. The V gene is TRBV6-5 and the J gene is TRBJ1-1; 9 bases in the junction line up with TRBD1. In nucleotides, the sequence is TGTGCCAGCAGTTACTACGACAGGGGGGACACTGAAGCTTTCTTT. This is translated as CASSYYDRGDTEAFF.